The rows below give T cell receptor beta chains drawn from one sample of a study of T-cell reconstitution after alpha-beta-depleted transplantation in children. TCRdb analysed the PCR reads with MiXCR anew, one entry per CDR3 protein. The profile covers 750,000 to 950,000 distinct CDR3 sequences, with 15% to 20% appearing a single time and approximately 5% taken by the ten largest. Source: PBMCs, mostly from graft donor cells, taken 360 days after TCRalphabeta/CD19-depleted stem cell transplant. The receptors here all came from a male patient aged 10-17 years who had a stem cell transplant for acute lymphoblastic leukemia, so the T cells may come from the graft donor. Both conserved end residues are part of each CDR3. The D gene is left open where the match is weak. Clone size is not always given. Where it is, it says once, few, many or a class for expanded clones.

D: TRBD2
V: TRBV5-1
size: few
J: TRBJ2-3
DNA: TGCGCCAGCAGCGTAACTAGCGGGAGACTGGATACGCAGTATTTT
CDR3: CASSVTSGRLDTQYF

D: -
V: TRBV13
size: few
J: TRBJ2-3
DNA: TGTGCCAGCAGCTTAGGCCACCGGGTGGCAGATACGCAGTATTTT
CDR3: CASSLGHRVADTQYF

D: TRBD1
V: TRBV4-1
size: -
J: TRBJ1-2
DNA: TGCGCCAGCAGCCAAGGGGGGGACAGCCTCTCGGGCTACACCTTC
CDR3: CASSQGGDSLSGYTF

D: TRBD2
V: TRBV6-2/TRBV6-3
size: -
J: TRBJ2-1
DNA: TGTGCCAGCAGTTCCGAGGGACTAGCGGGCTACAATGAGCAGTTCTTC
CDR3: CASSSEGLAGYNEQFF

D: -
V: TRBV24-1
size: -
J: TRBJ2-1
DNA: TGTGCCACCAGTGATTACGGACAGACATACAATGAGCAGTTCTTC
CDR3: CATSDYGQTYNEQFF

D: -
V: TRBV4-1
size: few
J: TRBJ2-7
DNA: TGCGCCAGCAGCCAAGAATCCCGGAGTTCCTACGAGCAGTACTTC
CDR3: CASSQESRSSYEQYF

D: -
V: TRBV7-8
size: many
J: TRBJ1-1
DNA: TGTGCCAGCAGCCTCCGGACACCAGAGGCTGAAGCTTTCTTT
CDR3: CASSLRTPEAEAFF

D: -
V: TRBV20-1
size: many
J: TRBJ1-5
DNA: TGCAGTGCCCTTGATCGCTGGCAGCCCCAGCATTTT
CDR3: CSALDRWQPQHF

D: -
V: TRBV7-3
size: -
J: TRBJ2-5
DNA: TGTGCCAGCAGCCCATTACCGGTGACTAGTAAAGAGACCCAGTACTTC
CDR3: CASSPLPVTSKETQYF

D: -
V: TRBV5-1
size: few
J: TRBJ1-4
DNA: TGCGCCAGCAGCTTGGGGACGGGAGCACCTAATGAAAAACTGTTTTTT
CDR3: CASSLGTGAPNEKLFF

D: TRBD1
V: TRBV29-1
size: -
J: TRBJ1-2
DNA: TGCAGCGTTCTGACAGGGGACTATGGCTACACCTTC
CDR3: CSVLTGDYGYTF

D: TRBD2
V: TRBV5-4
size: -
J: TRBJ2-5
DNA: TGTGCCAGCAGCTCCCCGACTAGCTGGGGGGAGACCCAGTACTTC
CDR3: CASSSPTSWGETQYF

D: TRBD1
V: TRBV19
size: few
J: TRBJ1-1
DNA: TGTGCCAGTAGTATAGATAGGACAGGGGGCACTGAAGCTTTCTTT
CDR3: CASSIDRTGGTEAFF

D: -
V: TRBV7-9
size: -
J: TRBJ1-1
DNA: TGTGCCAGCAGCTACCTAGGGGACGGGGACACTGAAGCTTTCTTT
CDR3: CASSYLGDGDTEAFF

D: -
V: TRBV11-3
size: -
J: TRBJ2-5
DNA: TGTGCCAGCAGTTTGGACGGCCACCAAGAGACCCAGTACTTC
CDR3: CASSLDGHQETQYF

D: -
V: TRBV6-5
size: -
J: TRBJ1-1
DNA: TGTGCCAGCAGTTATTGGTTAATGAACACTGAAGCTTTCTTT
CDR3: CASSYWLMNTEAFF

D: -
V: TRBV20-1
size: many
J: TRBJ1-5
DNA: TGCAGTGCTAGAGACCCGGGCAATCAGCCCCAGCATTTT
CDR3: CSARDPGNQPQHF

D: TRBD1
V: TRBV7-9
size: -
J: TRBJ1-1
DNA: TGTGCCAGCATCGCCGGACAGGGACGCACTGAAGCTTTCTTT
CDR3: CASIAGQGRTEAFF

D: TRBD2
V: TRBV12-3/TRBV12-4
size: few
J: TRBJ2-1
DNA: TGTGCCAGCAGTTTAGAAGGGACTAGCGGGAGGAATGAGCAGTTCTTC
CDR3: CASSLEGTSGRNEQFF

D: TRBD1
V: TRBV10-3
size: -
J: TRBJ2-1
DNA: TGTGCCATCAGTGAGGGGCACCAGGGGGCGCGGAATGAGCAGTTCTTC
CDR3: CAISEGHQGARNEQFF

D: -
V: TRBV9
size: -
J: TRBJ2-7
DNA: TGTGCCAGCAGCGGCACGGTCGGCGGGGAGCAGTACTTC
CDR3: CASSGTVGGEQYF

D: -
V: TRBV23-1
size: once
J: TRBJ2-4
DNA: TGCGCCAGCAGTCAATTGGAGGCACCTGCCAAAAACATTCAGTACTTC
CDR3: CASSQLEAPAKNIQYF

D: TRBD1
V: TRBV14
size: -
J: TRBJ2-1
DNA: TGTGCCAGCAGCCAAGTTATAGGGGGCGATAGAAATGAGCAGTTCTTC
CDR3: CASSQVIGGDRNEQFF

D: -
V: TRBV4-1
size: -
J: TRBJ2-7
DNA: TGCGCCAGCAGCCAATCCGGACTGCTCTCCTACGAGCAGTACTTC
CDR3: CASSQSGLLSYEQYF

D: -
V: TRBV9
size: many
J: TRBJ2-2
DNA: TGTGCCAGCAGCGTAGGCGGAGCGAACACCGGGGAGCTGTTTTTT
CDR3: CASSVGGANTGELFF

D: TRBD2
V: TRBV6-4
size: many
J: TRBJ2-1
DNA: TGTGCCAGCGGGCTAGCGGGAGCTTACCCTGAGTTCTTC
CDR3: CASGLAGAYPEFF

D: -
V: TRBV11-2
size: -
J: TRBJ2-7
DNA: TGTGCCAGCAGCTTAGAGGGGGGACTCGGCGAGCAGTACTTC
CDR3: CASSLEGGLGEQYF

D: TRBD1
V: TRBV18
size: -
J: TRBJ2-7
DNA: TGTGCCAGCTCACCATTTGGAAGACAGGGGCCTCCTTTAGGGCAGTACTTC
CDR3: CASSPFGRQGPPLGQYF

D: TRBD1
V: TRBV6-5
size: few
J: TRBJ1-2
DNA: TGTGCCAGCAGTTATGGCGGGACAGGGATCTATGGCTACACCTTC
CDR3: CASSYGGTGIYGYTF

D: -
V: TRBV24-1
size: -
J: TRBJ2-5
DNA: TGTGCCACCAGTGTCGGGACTGGCCAGACCCAGTACTTC
CDR3: CATSVGTGQTQYF

D: -
V: TRBV12-5
size: -
J: TRBJ1-6
DNA: TGTGCTAGTGGTTTGCCAGACAGTGAGGAGTCACCCCTCCACTTT
CDR3: CASGLPDSEESPLHF

D: -
V: TRBV19
size: once
J: TRBJ2-5
DNA: TGTGCCAGTAGTGTCACTCCGGACTCGTACCAAGAGACCCAGTACTTC
CDR3: CASSVTPDSYQETQYF

D: TRBD2
V: TRBV20-1
size: few
J: TRBJ2-7
DNA: TGCAGTGCTGCCTCCCCCCCTAGCGGGAGGGCCCGGGAGCAGTACTTC
CDR3: CSAASPPSGRAREQYF

D: -
V: TRBV20-1
size: few
J: TRBJ1-2
DNA: TGCAGCGCCGACGGCTACTATGGCTACACCTTC
CDR3: CSADGYYGYTF

D: -
V: TRBV3-1
size: few
J: TRBJ1-1
DNA: TGTGCCAGCAGCCAAGGATGGGGGACGAACACTGAAGCTTTCTTT
CDR3: CASSQGWGTNTEAFF

D: -
V: TRBV12-3/TRBV12-4
size: many
J: TRBJ2-7
DNA: TGTGCCAGCACTCCGTCTGCATGGACCGAGCAGTACTTC
CDR3: CASTPSAWTEQYF

D: -
V: TRBV7-9
size: once
J: TRBJ2-5
DNA: TGTGCCAGCACCCTTGGTAGTATTTACCAAGAGACCCAGTACTTC
CDR3: CASTLGSIYQETQYF

D: TRBD1
V: TRBV11-1
size: few
J: TRBJ1-1
DNA: TGTGCCACCGCACACTGGACAGGACGAACTGAAGCTTTCTTT
CDR3: CATAHWTGRTEAFF

D: -
V: TRBV5-1
size: many
J: TRBJ2-2
DNA: TGCGCCAGCGGTCCAAACACCGGGGAGCTGTTTTTT
CDR3: CASGPNTGELFF

D: TRBD2
V: TRBV25-1
size: -
J: TRBJ2-5
DNA: TGTGCCAGCACCCGGACTAGCGGGAGTAGCCTAGAGACCCAGTACTTC
CDR3: CASTRTSGSSLETQYF

D: TRBD2
V: TRBV7-8
size: few
J: TRBJ2-3
DNA: TGTGCCAGCAGGATGGGACTAGCGGGGGGCACAGATACGCAGTATTTT
CDR3: CASRMGLAGGTDTQYF

D: -
V: TRBV11-2
size: few
J: TRBJ1-2
DNA: TGTGCCAGCAGCTCATTACAGGGATCGCTCGGCGGCGGCTATGGCTACACCTTC
CDR3: CASSSLQGSLGGGYGYTF

D: TRBD1
V: TRBV9
size: few
J: TRBJ1-4
DNA: TGTGCCAGCAGCGCCCCGGGACAGGGGAGGGAAAAACTGTTTTTT
CDR3: CASSAPGQGREKLFF

D: TRBD2
V: TRBV4-1
size: many
J: TRBJ2-1
DNA: TGCGCCAGCAGCCCCAGGGCGAGCGGGAGTGTCCATGAGCAGTTCTTC
CDR3: CASSPRASGSVHEQFF